Listed here are 17 T cell receptor beta chains from one sample, sequenced in a study of T cells in Graves' hyperthyroidism and ophthalmopathy. RNA transcripts yielded amplified TCR beta CDR3 regions. The HTBI primer set drove a first-round RT-PCR of the TCR CDR3. TCRdb passed the multiplex PCR reads through MiXCR, listing each CDR3 protein once. This sample carries around 350,000 distinct CDR3 sequences, roughly 19% of them seen once, and the ten largest clones take 3.7%. Input material: blood. Source of these receptors: a young woman with Graves' hyperthyroidism.

In regard to this clonotype: The junction differs from germline at one of its ends, possibly a read error. The genes are TRBV6-1 and TRBJ1-2; the match to TRBD1 covers 8 bases. There are 13 residues in the CDR3. The germline V gene encodes CDR1 MNHNS and CDR2 SASEGT. The CDR3 region has the DNA TGTTCCAGCAGCCCTGGACAGGGCTATGGCTACACCTTC. The encoded protein is CSSSPGQGYGYTF.

Note on this clonotype: Since a much larger clone is just one base distant, this may be a read error. The chain links TRBV9 to TRBJ1-1; the D is unclear. CDR3 size: 13 residues. Germline CDR1 and CDR2: SGDLS and YYNGEE. Trimming pared 0 bases from V and 3 bases from J, leaving 6 bases between. The CDR3, as DNA: TGTGCCAGCAGCGTAGGGGAGGACACTGAAGCTTTCTTT. Translation gives CASSVGEDTEAFF.

The chain is built from TRBV30 and TRBJ1-1; 10 nucleotides align to TRBD1. The germline CDR1 and CDR2 sequences are GTSNPN and SVGIG (reference sequence). The trim removed 3 bases at V and 3 bases at J, leaving 1 base unmatched. This CDR3 contains 13 residues. CDR3 DNA: TGTGCCTGGAGCGGACAGGGGGACACTGAAGCTTTCTTT. The encoded protein is CAWSGQGDTEAFF.

This clonotype was recorded many times. The chain combines TRBV28 with TRBJ1-5; unclear D gene. V lost 5 bases and J lost 2, with 16 bases in between. The CDR3 is 16 amino acids. The germline CDR1 and CDR2 sequences are MDHEN and SYDVKM. The CDR3 is CASSTWARSGNQPQHF. CDR3 in DNA: TGTGCCAGCAGTACTTGGGCCAGGTCGGGCAATCAGCCCCAGCATTTT.

Comment on this clonotype: This may stem from a read error, because a much larger clone lies one nucleotide away. The chain recombines TRBV6-1 with TRBJ2-7; either TRBD1 or TRBD2 may fit D (7 bases each). CDR3 length: 15 residues. The germline gives CDR1 MNHNS, CDR2 SASEGT. V lost 6 bases to trimming and J lost 4 bases, with 19 bases between them. The CDR3 nucleotides are TGTGCCAGCAGACCCCGACAGGGAGGGATGTACGAGCAGTACTTC. Translation gives CASRPRQGGMYEQYF.

This clonotype was seen at least ten times. The V and J genes are TRBV30 and TRBJ2-1; possible D gene TRBD2, 5 bases. V gave up 8 bases and J gave up 5 bases, with 10 bases separating them. Germline V gene data show CDR1 as GTSNPN and CDR2 as SVGIG (reference sequence). This CDR3 spans 11 amino acids. The CDR3 reads CARSVNNEQFF. The CDR3 DNA reads as TGTGCCCGTAGCGTCAACAATGAGCAGTTCTTC.

The chain combines TRBV28 with TRBJ2-7; 8 bases map to TRBD2. Unmatched junction bases numbered 9, after V lost 8 bases and J lost 3 bases. The germline V gene has CDR1 MDHEN and CDR2 SYDVKM. The CDR3 extends over 14 amino acids. The CDR3 region has the DNA TGTGCCAGCGGAAAGGAGCGGGGGAACTACGAGCAGTACTTC. Protein product: CASGKERGNYEQYF.

Details on this clonotype: The limits of the CDR3 on the DNA are not certain, so only TCRdb's listed CDR3 is given. The chain combines TRBV5-1 with TRBJ2-5; the table's D call, TRBD1, has no DNA check behind it. The germline gives CDR1 SGHRS, CDR2 YFSETQ. The CDR3 is 17 amino acids in total, end residues counted. The CDR3 protein is CASSGYMDRGFLETQYF.

This clonotype was observed at least ten times. The CDR3 DNA reads as TGCGCCAGCAGCTTGGCCCAGGCCGAAGAGACCCAGTACTTC. Its protein is CASSLAQAEETQYF. The rearrangement joins TRBV5-1 to TRBJ2-5; D gene unclear. The CDR3 loop spans 14 amino acids. The V and J ends lost 0 bases and 3 bases respectively, with 9 bases between them. Germline V gene lookup returns CDR1 SGHRS and CDR2 YFSETQ.

This clonotype occurred many times. The genes are TRBV20-1 and TRBJ1-1; a weak D match, TRBD1 (6 bases). This CDR3 contains 13 residues. CDR1 and CDR2 (germline): DFQATT, SNEGSKA (reference sequence). The V and J ends lost 8 bases and 3 bases respectively, with 16 bases between them. This CDR3 reads CSPRRGRDTEAFF. For the CDR3, the DNA is TGCAGTCCGCGCAGGGGTCGGGACACTGAAGCTTTCTTT.

This clonotype was seen at least ten times. The V gene is TRBV6-1, the J gene TRBJ1-5; D gene uncertain. Germline lookup yields CDR1 MNHNS and CDR2 SASEGT. Trimming removed 6 bases from V and 5 bases from J, with 8 bases in between. This CDR3 comprises 12 residues. The chain's CDR3 is CASRRGDQPQHF. In nucleotides, the CDR3 is TGTGCCAGCAGGCGTGGGGATCAGCCCCAGCATTTT.

This clonotype showed up just a few times. CDR3 DNA sequence: TGTGCCAGCAGCTGGGGGAGGGGGCCGGACACCGGGGAGCTGTTTTTT. It encodes CASSWGRGPDTGELFF. The chain combines TRBV11-2 with TRBJ2-2; possibly TRBD1 or TRBD2 for D (7 bases each). Trimming took 4 bases from V and 3 from J, leaving 15 bases between them. The CDR3 totals 16 residues. Germline loops: CDR1 SGHAT, CDR2 FQNNGV.

There are many counts of this clonotype. This chain joins TRBV6-5 and TRBJ1-1; D gene unclear. Germline CDR1 and CDR2: MNHEY and SVGAGI. V was shortened by 2 bases and J by 4 bases, with 8 bases between the two germline ends. The CDR3 runs to 13 residues. The CDR3 bases are TGTGCCAGCAGTTACAGGGTCGGCACTGAAGCTTTCTTT. Translation gives CASSYRVGTEAFF.

This clonotype was detected many times. The J gene is TRBJ1-2, the V gene TRBV12-3 or TRBV12-4, with D maybe TRBD1 (5 bases). V shed 7 bases and J shed 4 bases, with 13 bases lying between them. The CDR3 loop spans 13 amino acids. DNA for the CDR3: TGTGCCAGCACACTGGGACGAAGCTATGGCTACACCTTC. Translation: CASTLGRSYGYTF.

This clonotype was seen at least ten times. The chain uses TRBV4-1 and TRBJ2-7; D perhaps matches TRBD1 (6 bases). The CDR3 contains 13 residues. With 1 base removed from V and 3 bases from J, the gap between germline ends came to 7 bases. Germline CDR1 reads MGHRA; CDR2 reads YSYEKL. CDR3 region: CASSQVQGYEQYF. DNA for the CDR3: TGCGCCAGCAGCCAAGTACAGGGCTACGAGCAGTACTTC.

The V and J genes are TRBV5-1 and TRBJ2-7; D ambiguous. V was clipped by 0 bases and J by 5 bases, with 9 bases between them. The germline gives CDR1 SGHRS, CDR2 YFSETQ. CDR3 length: 13 residues. CDR3: CASSLAVGNEQYF. CDR3 nucleotide sequence: TGCGCCAGCAGCTTGGCCGTAGGGAACGAGCAGTACTTC.

Ten or more counts support this clonotype. This chain links TRBV11-2 with TRBJ2-7; D gene unclear. CDR1 and CDR2 (germline): SGHAT, FQNNGV. Trimming removed 5 bases at V and 5 bases at J, with 19 bases between. The CDR3 length is 15 residues. CDR3 nucleotide sequence: TGTGCCAGCAGCGACGGTAATCCCCCTGCGGACGAGCAGTACTTC. Its protein is CASSDGNPPADEQYF.